These T cell receptor beta chains were read from a single sample in a study of blood T cell repertoires in COVID-19. Clones were sequenced by immunoSEQ multiplex PCR, and TCRdb holds only the in-frame ones, with some missing. Of 250,000 to 350,000 clones in the sample, about 88% were seen once. Sequences were obtained from peripheral blood. The receptors were gathered from a human donor with COVID-19, enrolled during active disease. The donor label of this sample is uncertain. The CDR3 runs from the conserved cysteine through the conserved F or W. The order of the fields is J gene, clone size, V gene, D gene, CDR3 protein, CDR3 DNA. A D gene is named only where the DNA matches it firmly. Clone size is stated in some rows and not others, as once, few, many or a class when expanded.

TRBJ1-1 NA TRBV30 TRBD1 CAWSVWQGAQNTEAFF TGTGCCTGGAGTGTATGGCAGGGGGCCCAGAACACTGAAGCTTTCTTT
TRBJ2-1 NA TRBV6-2/TRBV6-3 NA CASSYSSEQFF TGTGCCAGCAGTTACTCTAGTGAGCAGTTCTTC
TRBJ2-2 few TRBV7-7 TRBD2 CASSLGLAGAGELFF TGTGCTAGCAGCTTAGGACTAGCGGGAGCCGGGGAGCTGTTTTTT
TRBJ2-7 NA TRBV5-1 TRBD2 CASSLTSGGREQYF TGCGCCAGCAGCTTGACTAGCGGGGGGAGGGAGCAGTACTTC
TRBJ2-7 NA TRBV28 TRBD1 CASSAPGGSFNEQYF TGTGCCAGCAGTGCACCAGGGGGATCGTTCAACGAGCAGTACTTC
TRBJ2-3 NA TRBV5-6 NA CASSRRQGTDTQYF TGTGCCAGCAGCCGACGACAAGGCACAGATACGCAGTATTTT
TRBJ2-3 NA TRBV5-1 NA CASRLLPSSTDTQYF TGCGCCAGCAGACTTCTACCCTCTAGCACAGATACGCAGTATTTT
TRBJ2-1 once TRBV20-1 TRBD2 CSASPISGSSYNEQFF TGCAGTGCCAGTCCGATTAGCGGGAGCTCCTACAATGAGCAGTTCTTC
TRBJ1-1 NA TRBV19 TRBD1 CASRRGQGYTEAFF TGTGCCAGTAGGAGGGGACAGGGCTACACTGAAGCTTTCTTT
TRBJ1-4 NA TRBV3-1/TRBV3-2 NA CASSQDDRGGKLFF TGTGCCAGCAGCCAAGATGATAGGGGCGGAAAACTGTTTTTT
TRBJ1-5 NA TRBV19 NA CASSIVDSYFQPQHF TGTGCCAGTAGTATAGTGGACAGCTACTTTCAGCCCCAGCATTTT
TRBJ2-5 NA TRBV27 TRBD2 CASSRNQAGGPGETQYF TGTGCCAGCAGTCGAAACCAAGCGGGAGGGCCGGGAGAGACCCAGTACTTC
TRBJ2-7 NA TRBV5-6 TRBD2 CASSIGRIYEQYF TGTGCCAGCAGCATCGGGAGGATCTACGAGCAGTACTTC
TRBJ2-1 NA TRBV10-3 NA CAISESQGEANEQFF TGTGCCATCAGTGAGTCGCAGGGTGAGGCTAATGAGCAGTTCTTC
TRBJ2-2 NA TRBV7-6 TRBD2 CASSLLRGRSTGELFF TGTGCCAGCAGCTTACTCCGCGGGAGGTCCACCGGGGAGCTGTTTTTT
TRBJ1-5 NA TRBV5-8 NA CASSLTGNQPQHF TGTGCCAGCAGCTTGACTGGCAATCAGCCCCAGCATTTT
TRBJ2-1 NA TRBV19 NA CARPSGTPSYNEQFF TGTGCCAGACCCTCCGGGACTCCCTCCTACAATGAGCAGTTCTTC
TRBJ2-7 NA TRBV4-2 NA CASSQDVPSKRSLNTYEQYF TGTGCCAGCAGCCAAGATGTACCATCCAAGAGGTCGCTGAATACCTACGAGCAGTACTTC
TRBJ1-6 few TRBV7-2 NA CASSLAGGIRYSPLHF TGTGCCAGCAGCTTAGCGGGCGGGATCCGGTATTCACCCCTCCACTTT
TRBJ2-1 NA TRBV7-3 TRBD2 CASSPRLALHGEQFF TGTGCCAGCAGCCCGCGACTAGCGCTACACGGTGAGCAGTTCTTC
TRBJ1-5 few TRBV19 NA CASRENFRGNQPQHF TGTGCCAGTAGAGAGAACTTCAGGGGCAATCAGCCCCAGCATTTT
TRBJ2-1 NA TRBV9 NA CASSVDGGGWGHEQFF TGTGCCAGCAGCGTAGATGGAGGGGGCTGGGGCCATGAGCAGTTCTTC
TRBJ2-2 once TRBV10-1 TRBD1 CASTGGLGQGNDTGELFF TGCGCCAGCACGGGGGGTCTGGGACAGGGTAATGACACCGGGGAGCTGTTTTTT
TRBJ2-6 NA TRBV19 TRBD2 CASSLQMGGTGANVLTF TGTGCCAGTAGTCTCCAGATGGGGGGGACTGGGGCCAACGTCCTGACTTTC
TRBJ1-1 NA TRBV6-4 NA CASSEEGGAEAFF TGTGCCAGCAGTGAGGAGGGAGGAGCTGAAGCTTTCTTT
TRBJ1-2 NA TRBV6-5 NA CASRGTSRGYTF TGTGCCAGCAGAGGGACATCCCGAGGCTACACCTTC
TRBJ1-5 NA TRBV19 TRBD1 CASRSPGGQDSNQPQHF TGTGCCAGTCGTTCGCCCGGGGGACAGGATAGCAATCAGCCCCAGCATTTT
TRBJ1-2 NA TRBV5-1 NA CASSLGATPNYGYTF TGCGCCAGCAGCTTGGGGGCTACCCCTAACTATGGCTACACCTTC
TRBJ1-2 NA TRBV7-9 NA CASSMDSYGYTF TGTGCCAGCAGCATGGACAGCTATGGCTACACCTTC
TRBJ2-3 NA TRBV2 NA CASTRGGATGVEDTQYF TGTGCCAGCACTAGAGGGGGGGCGACAGGGGTGGAGGATACGCAGTATTTT
TRBJ2-7 NA TRBV6-2/TRBV6-3 TRBD2 CASSDSGTNSEQYF TGTGCCAGCAGTGATAGCGGGACGAACTCCGAGCAGTACTTC